This T cell receptor (beta chain) comes out of a study of CD8+ T cells in alopecia areata. Points from the study as a whole: Among patients, TCR sharing was less clear than in mice, a difference possibly due in part to HLA diversity in the patient population. Sequencing of scalp samples also captures resident alphabeta T cells of normal skin. For lesional scalp, especially alopecia totalis/universalis, clonality was higher than in normal scalp.

This clone occurred a few times. Its antigen is unidentified. V lost 3 bases, J lost 5 bases, and 13 bases lay in between. The germline gives CDR1 SGHDN, CDR2 FVKESK. The CDR3 is 14 amino acids. Following RNA extraction, reverse transcription yielded cDNA that acted as the sequencing template. The data were produced by immunoSEQ multiplex PCR, yet TCRdb's version contains in-frame clones alone and is incomplete. The data show more than 95,000 clones, with about 51% seen just once and under 12% held by the top ten. Lesional scalp punch biopsies and peripheral blood were collected from alopecia areata patients.

The chain links TRBV14 to TRBJ2-5, with D possibly matching TRBD2 (6 bases). The receptor was derived from a human donor with alopecia areata. The material sequenced was NKG2D-low CD8+ T cells sorted from blood. The CDR3 DNA reads as TGTGCCAGCAGCCATCAGGGAGGTTGGGAGACCCAGTACTTC. Its protein is CASSHQGGWETQYF.